This TCR beta chain emerged from a study of blood T cell repertoires in COVID-19. Study information: From the United States, Italy and Spain came samples of acute and convalescent COVID-19. T cells, B-cell-depleted T cells, or PBMCs supplied cDNA or gDNA.

In the study's own analysis: Nucleated cell number was recorded as an estimate derived from reference gene primer amplification. Measured with immunoSEQ multiplex PCR; TCRdb has only the in-frame clones, and not every one. That table gives V, J and clone size, and the DNA gave D and trimming. In the table there are just over 200,000 clones, 65% to 90% of which are singletons. CDR1 ENHRY and CDR2 SYGVKD come from the germline V gene. This CDR3 comprises 14 residues. The V end was cut by 0 bases, the J end by 9 bases, with 12 bases between. The sequencing input was peripheral blood. The J gene is TRBJ2-1, the V gene TRBV10-3; D remains unclear. The source of this sequence is an elderly man with acute or convalescent COVID-19. CDR3 in DNA: TGTGCCATCAGTGAGTCGAGGTCCATCCGTGAGCAGTTCTTC. It translates to CAISESRSIREQFF.